Presented here are 5 T cell receptor beta chains from one specimen sequenced in a study of blood T cell repertoires in COVID-19. TCRdb keeps only in-frame clones here, not all; method: immunoSEQ multiplex PCR. The table shows 350,000 to 450,000 clones, with roughly 85% occurring only once. The sample consisted of peripheral blood. Source of these receptors: a young woman with acute or convalescent COVID-19.

CDR3 region: CASGLFKTGNTEAFF. The CDR3, as DNA: TGTGCTAGTGGTTTGTTCAAGACAGGGAACACTGAAGCTTTCTTT. The chain uses TRBV12-5 and TRBJ1-1; D is perhaps TRBD1 (6 bases). The germline V gene encodes CDR1 LGHNT and CDR2 FRNRAP. The CDR3 totals 15 residues. V lost 2 bases to trimming and J lost 1 base, with 11 bases between them.

The V call is TRBV10-2, the J call TRBJ2-2; maybe TRBD2 (5 bases). The germline gives CDR1 WSHSY, CDR2 SAAADI. The CDR3 covers 17 residues. Trimming pared 2 bases from V and 1 base from J, leaving 14 bases between. The CDR3 DNA sequence: TGCGCCAGCAGTGAGCCCCACCGGGCGGGGAACACCGGGGAGCTGTTTTTT. Protein: CASSEPHRAGNTGELFF.

The rearrangement joins TRBV9 to TRBJ1-1; D is perhaps TRBD1 (5 bases). The CDR3 spans 14 residues. The V gene lost 3 bases and the J gene lost 3 bases, with 12 bases spanning the gap. Germline V gene lookup returns CDR1 SGDLS and CDR2 YYNGEE. The CDR3, as DNA: TGTGCCAGCAGCGCGGGACTGACCGACACTGAAGCTTTCTTT. It translates to CASSAGLTDTEAFF.

V is TRBV9 and J is TRBJ1-1; the D gene is possibly TRBD1 (5 bases). V dropped 4 bases and J dropped 0 bases, with 10 bases sitting between them. Per the germline V gene, CDR1 is SGDLS and CDR2 is YYNGEE. This CDR3 spans 14 amino acids. In DNA form, the CDR3 reads TGTGCCAGCAGCCGCCCAGGGATGAACACTGAAGCTTTCTTT. Amino acid sequence: CASSRPGMNTEAFF.

The chain joins TRBV15 to TRBJ1-2, with D perhaps TRBD1 (5 bases). Germline V gene lookup returns CDR1 LNHNV and CDR2 YYDKDF (reference sequence). The CDR3 is made up of 16 amino acids. Trimming cost V 0 bases and J 4 bases, with 15 bases left between them. The CDR3 DNA is TGTGCCACCAGCAGAGACGCCATCGACAGAACCTATGGCTACACCTTC. As protein: CATSRDAIDRTYGYTF.